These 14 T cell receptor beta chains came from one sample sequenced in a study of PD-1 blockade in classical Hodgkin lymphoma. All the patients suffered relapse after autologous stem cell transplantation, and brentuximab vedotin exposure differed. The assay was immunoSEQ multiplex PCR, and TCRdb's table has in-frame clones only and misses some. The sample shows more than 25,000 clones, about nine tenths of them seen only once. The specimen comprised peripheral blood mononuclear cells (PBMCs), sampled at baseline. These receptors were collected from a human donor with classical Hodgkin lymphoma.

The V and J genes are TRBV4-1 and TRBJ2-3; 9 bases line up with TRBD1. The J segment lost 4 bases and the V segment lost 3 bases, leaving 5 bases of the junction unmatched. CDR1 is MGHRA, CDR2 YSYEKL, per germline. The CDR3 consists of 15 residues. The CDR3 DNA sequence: TGCGCCAGCAGCCAGGGGGACAGGGCCCCAGATACGCAGTATTTT. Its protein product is CASSQGDRAPDTQYF.

The CDR3 coding sequence is TGCGCCAGCAGCACCTCCGGGACAAACGGAGAGACCCAGTACTTC. Amino acid sequence: CASSTSGTNGETQYF. The chain has TRBV5-1 and TRBJ2-5; possibly TRBD1 for D (6 bases). With 4 bases removed from V and 4 bases from J, the gap between germline ends came to 17 bases. Looked up from germline, CDR1 is SGHRS and CDR2 is YFSETQ. There are 15 residues in the CDR3. Together with reference TRBV5-1 and TRBJ2-5, the CDR3 gives the full variable domain: KAGVTQTPRYLIKTRGQQVTLSCSPISGHRSVSWYQQTPGQGLQFLFEYFSETQRNKGNFPGRFSGRQFSNSRSEMNVSTLELGDSALYLCASSTSGTNGETQYFGPGTRLLVL.

The CDR3: CASSPGQVSYNSPLHF. Written as DNA, the CDR3 is TGTGCCAGCAGTCCGGGACAGGTCTCCTATAATTCACCCCTCCACTTT. The gene calls are TRBV6-6 and TRBJ1-6; 8 nucleotides agree with TRBD1. CDR3 length: 16 amino acids. Germline CDR1 MNHNY, CDR2 SVGAGI (reference sequence). The J segment lost 0 bases and the V segment lost 5 bases, leaving 3 bases of the junction unmatched.

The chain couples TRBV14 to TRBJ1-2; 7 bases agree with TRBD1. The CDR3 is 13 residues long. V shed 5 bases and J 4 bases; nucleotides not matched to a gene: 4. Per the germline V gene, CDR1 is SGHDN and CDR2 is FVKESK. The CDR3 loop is CASSGQASYGYTF. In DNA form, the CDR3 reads TGTGCCAGCAGCGGACAGGCGAGCTATGGCTACACCTTC.

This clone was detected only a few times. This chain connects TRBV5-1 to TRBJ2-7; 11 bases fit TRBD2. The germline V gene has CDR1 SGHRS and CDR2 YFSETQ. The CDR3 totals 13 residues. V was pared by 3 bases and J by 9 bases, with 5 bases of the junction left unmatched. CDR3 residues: CASSSGLAAGQYF. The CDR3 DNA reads TGCGCCAGCAGCTCGGGACTAGCGGCGGGGCAGTACTTC. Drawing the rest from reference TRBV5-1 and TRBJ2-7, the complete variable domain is KAGVTQTPRYLIKTRGQQVTLSCSPISGHRSVSWYQQTPGQGLQFLFEYFSETQRNKGNFPGRFSGRQFSNSRSEMNVSTLELGDSALYLCASSSGLAAGQYFGPGTRLTVT.

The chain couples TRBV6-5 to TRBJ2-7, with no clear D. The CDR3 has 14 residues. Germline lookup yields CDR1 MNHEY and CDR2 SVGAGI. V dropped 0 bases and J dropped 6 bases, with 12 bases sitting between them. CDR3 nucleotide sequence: TGTGCCAGCAGTTACTCGGGCAGCTTTGGCGAGCAGTACTTC. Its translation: CASSYSGSFGEQYF.

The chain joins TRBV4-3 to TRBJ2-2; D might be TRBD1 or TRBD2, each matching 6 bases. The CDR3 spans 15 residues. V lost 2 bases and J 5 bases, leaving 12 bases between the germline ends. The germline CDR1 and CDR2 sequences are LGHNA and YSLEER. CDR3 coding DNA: TGCGCCAGCAGCCAATCGGGGGCTTGGACCGGGGAGCTGTTTTTT. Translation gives CASSQSGAWTGELFF.

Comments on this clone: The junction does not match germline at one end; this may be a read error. The DNA of the CDR3 is TGCGCCAGCAGCTGGGGTAACGACGAGGTACCCCTAAACGCCATATATTTT. It is translated as CASSWGNDEVPLNAIYF. The rearrangement uses TRBV5-1 and TRBJ1-3; no reliable D call. Per the germline V gene, CDR1 is SGHRS and CDR2 is YFSETQ. The CDR3 runs to 17 residues.

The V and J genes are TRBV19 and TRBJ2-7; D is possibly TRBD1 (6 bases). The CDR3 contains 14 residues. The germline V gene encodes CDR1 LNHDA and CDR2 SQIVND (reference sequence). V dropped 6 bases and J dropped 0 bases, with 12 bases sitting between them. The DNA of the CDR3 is TGTGCCAGTAGACAGGGTCATGGCTCCTACGAGCAGTACTTC. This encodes CASRQGHGSYEQYF.

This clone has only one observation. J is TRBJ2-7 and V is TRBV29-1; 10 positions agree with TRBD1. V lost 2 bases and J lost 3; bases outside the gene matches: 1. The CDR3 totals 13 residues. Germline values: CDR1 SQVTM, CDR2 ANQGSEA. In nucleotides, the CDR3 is TGCAGCGTTGAATGGGACAGGGGCTACGAGCAGTACTTC. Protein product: CSVEWDRGYEQYF.

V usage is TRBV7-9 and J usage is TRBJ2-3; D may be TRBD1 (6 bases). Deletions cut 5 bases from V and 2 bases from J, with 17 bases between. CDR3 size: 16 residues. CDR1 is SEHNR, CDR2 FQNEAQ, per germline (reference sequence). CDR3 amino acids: CASSLLGAGVTDTQYF. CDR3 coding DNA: TGTGCCAGCAGCCTGCTGGGGGCCGGGGTCACAGATACGCAGTATTTT.

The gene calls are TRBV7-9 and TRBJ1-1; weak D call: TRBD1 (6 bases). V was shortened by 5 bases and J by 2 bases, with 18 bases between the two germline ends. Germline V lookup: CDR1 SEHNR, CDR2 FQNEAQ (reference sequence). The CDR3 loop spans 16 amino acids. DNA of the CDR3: TGTGCCAGCAGCGTACAGGGTTTGGGGCCTAACACTGAAGCTTTCTTT. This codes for CASSVQGLGPNTEAFF.

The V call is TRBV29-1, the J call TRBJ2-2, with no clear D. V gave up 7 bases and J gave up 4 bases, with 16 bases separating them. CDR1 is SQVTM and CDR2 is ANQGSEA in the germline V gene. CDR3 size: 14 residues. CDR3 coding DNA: TGCAGCGGGATGCTAGGGATCCTCACCGGGGAGCTGTTTTTT. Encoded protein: CSGMLGILTGELFF.

DNA of the CDR3: TGTGCCAGCAGCTTAGAGCAGGGGGTTGGTGGCTACACCTTC. Its translation is CASSLEQGVGGYTF. V usage is TRBV7-2 and J usage is TRBJ1-2; 7 positions agree with TRBD1. The ends lost 1 base at V and 7 bases at J; junction bases unmatched: 6. Germline V gives CDR1 SGHTA, CDR2 FQGNSA. The CDR3 totals 14 residues.